One T cell receptor (beta chain) is described in this entry. Germline lookup yields CDR1 MDHEN and CDR2 SYDVKM. Trimming took 2 bases from V and 5 from J; bases not matched to a gene: 6. This CDR3 is 15 amino acids long. This specimen comes from a study of shared clonotypes between healthy human individuals. Terminally differentiated effector memory CD45RA+ cells were excluded from the naive CD8 cells, which were CD45RO-negative and positively selected for CCR7. Sequenced by immunoSEQ multiplex PCR; TCRdb stores in-frame clones only, minus some. This sample yields hundreds of thousands of clones, of which 95% to 97% are seen a single time; approximately 0.12% belongs to the top ten.

The chain joins TRBV28 to TRBJ1-1; TRBD1 agrees at 9 bases. The sequence came from a woman under 40 in good health. Specimen: naive CD8+ T cells sorted from blood. CDR3 protein: CASSLAGQGFTEAFF. In DNA, the CDR3 is TGTGCCAGCAGTTTAGCGGGACAGGGTTTTACTGAAGCTTTCTTT. Combining the CDR3 with reference TRBV28 and TRBJ1-1 gives the whole variable domain DVKVTQSSRYLVKRTGEKVFLECVQDMDHENMFWYRQDPGLGLRLIYFSYDVKMKEKGDIPEGYSVSREKKERFSLILESASTNQTSMYLCASSLAGQGFTEAFFGQGTRLTVV.